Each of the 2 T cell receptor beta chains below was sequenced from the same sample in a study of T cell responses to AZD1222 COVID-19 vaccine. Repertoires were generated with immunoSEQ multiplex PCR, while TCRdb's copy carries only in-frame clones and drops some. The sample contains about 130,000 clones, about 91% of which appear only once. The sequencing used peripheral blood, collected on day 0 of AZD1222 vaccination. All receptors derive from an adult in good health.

The CDR3 sequence is CASSRGGPDTQYF. The CDR3 region has the DNA TGTGCCAGCAGTCGCGGGGGGCCGGATACGCAGTATTTT. The chain links TRBV6-5 to TRBJ2-3, with 8 bases fitting TRBD2. The CDR3 runs 13 residues. The V segment lost 5 bases and the J segment 6 bases; nucleotides outside the gene matches: 4. Per germline, CDR1 MNHEY and CDR2 SVGAGI.

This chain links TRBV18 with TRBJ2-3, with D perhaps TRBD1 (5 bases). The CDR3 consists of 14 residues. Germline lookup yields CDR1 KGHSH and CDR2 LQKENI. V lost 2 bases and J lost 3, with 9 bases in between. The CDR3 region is CASSPGAETDTQYF. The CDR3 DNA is TGTGCCAGCTCACCAGGGGCAGAAACAGATACGCAGTATTTT.